A selection of T cell receptor beta chains follows, all from one sample in a study of PD-L1 blockade in urothelial cancer. This table comes from immunoSEQ multiplex PCR, and its TCRdb copy is limited to in-frame clones, with some not included. The sample records some 77,000 clones, approximately 86% being singletons. The sample here was PBMCs, taken around atezolizumab (anti-PD-L1) treatment. The receptors were sampled from a woman between 65 and 79 years old with urothelial cancer. CDR3s leave out the opening cysteine and the closing phenylalanine or tryptophan. Fields, in order: V gene, D gene, CDR3 protein. The D gene is left open where the match is weak.

TRBV6-6,TRBD1,ASSHDREQETQY
TRBV10-1,TRBD2,ASRLAGFYYEQY
TRBV18,TRBD1,ASSPQIRTGDYGYT
TRBV29-1,-,SVWSPPQH
TRBV27,TRBD2,ASSWGLLSYEQY
TRBV7-6,-,ASSLKYGELF
TRBV7-6,TRBD2,ASSLAVSGNQETQY
TRBV4-3,TRBD1,ASSQGQGEGSPLH
TRBV5-4,-,ASSLLGSGYT
TRBV10-3,-,AIREGGGELF
TRBV4-3,-,ASSPGGEYGYT
TRBV4-2,TRBD2,ASSQRLAGAAETQY
TRBV10-3,TRBD1,AISPGTGTGANVLT
TRBV10-1,TRBD2,ASSPALADHSYEQY
TRBV2,TRBD2,AVKGMTSGRSMDSDEQF
TRBV28,TRBD2,ASSVIGLAGAYNEQF
TRBV19,TRBD1,ASSTRQGMGQY
TRBV7-9,-,ASSEPGGPNTGELF
TRBV6-6,-,ASSYVGAGELF
TRBV28,TRBD2,ASSLMVSGSAQY
TRBV10-1,TRBD1,ASTWTGKHTEAF
TRBV30,-,AWTENTDTQY
TRBV11-2,-,ASSLYAGDQPQH
TRBV9,TRBD1,ASSGQDRDLDTIY
TRBV28,TRBD1,ASSFRGRSTYEQY
TRBV19,-,ASSIGGRSTGELF